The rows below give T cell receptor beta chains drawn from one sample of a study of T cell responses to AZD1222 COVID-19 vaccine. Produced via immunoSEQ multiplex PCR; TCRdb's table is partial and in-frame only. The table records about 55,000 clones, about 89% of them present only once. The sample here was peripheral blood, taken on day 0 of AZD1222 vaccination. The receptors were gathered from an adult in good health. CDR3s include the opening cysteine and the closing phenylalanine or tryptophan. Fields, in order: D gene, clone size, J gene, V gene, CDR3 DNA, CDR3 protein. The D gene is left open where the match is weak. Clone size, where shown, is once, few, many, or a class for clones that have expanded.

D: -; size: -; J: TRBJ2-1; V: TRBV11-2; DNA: TGTGCCAGCAGCTTAAAACAGCTCAATGAGCAGTTCTTC; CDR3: CASSLKQLNEQFF
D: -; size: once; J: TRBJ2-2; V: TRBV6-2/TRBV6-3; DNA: TGTGCCAGCAGTTCGAACACCGGGGAGCTGTTTTTT; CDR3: CASSSNTGELFF
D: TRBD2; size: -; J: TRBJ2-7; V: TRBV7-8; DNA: TGTGCCAGCAGCTTAGCCCCGAAGGGACTAGCGGGAAGGGACGAGCAGTACTTC; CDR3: CASSLAPKGLAGRDEQYF
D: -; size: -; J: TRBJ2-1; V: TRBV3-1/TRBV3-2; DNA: TGTGCCAGCAGCCAAGGAGGTGAGCAGTTCTTC; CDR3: CASSQGGEQFF
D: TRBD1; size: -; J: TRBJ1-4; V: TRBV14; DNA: TGTGCCAGCAGCCGGGGAACCTCGGGACAGCATAATGAAAAACTGTTTTTT; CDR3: CASSRGTSGQHNEKLFF
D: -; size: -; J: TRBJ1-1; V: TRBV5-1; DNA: TGCGCCAGCAGGACCCTAAACACTGAAGCTTTCTTT; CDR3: CASRTLNTEAFF
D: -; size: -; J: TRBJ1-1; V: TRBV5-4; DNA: TGTGCCAGCAGCTTGACGCTCTGGGACACTGAAGCTTTCTTT; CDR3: CASSLTLWDTEAFF
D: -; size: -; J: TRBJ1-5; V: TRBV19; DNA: TGTGCCAGTAGTACACACAGGGTCCCCAATCAGCCCCAGCATTTT; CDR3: CASSTHRVPNQPQHF
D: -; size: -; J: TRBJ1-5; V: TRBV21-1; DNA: TGTGCCAGCAGCAATTCTGAGGATCAGCCCCAGCATTTT; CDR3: CASSNSEDQPQHF
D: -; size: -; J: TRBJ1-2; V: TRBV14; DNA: TGTGCCAGCAGCCAAGATGGGATCTTCGGTGGCTACACCTTC; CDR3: CASSQDGIFGGYTF
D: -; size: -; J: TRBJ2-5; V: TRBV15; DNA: TGTGCCACCAGCAGAGTTCGGAGCGGGTCTATCCAAGAGACCCAGTACTTC; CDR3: CATSRVRSGSIQETQYF
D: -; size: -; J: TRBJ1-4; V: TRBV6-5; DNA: TGTGCCAGCAGTTACTCGGCTACGGGGCAGGGTGAAAAACTGTTTTTT; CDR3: CASSYSATGQGEKLFF
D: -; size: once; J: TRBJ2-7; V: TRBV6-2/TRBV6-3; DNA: TGTGCCAGCAGTTCCTCCGGGAAACCCTACGAGCAGTACTTC; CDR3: CASSSSGKPYEQYF
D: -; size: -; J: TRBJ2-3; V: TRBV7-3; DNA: TGTGCCAGCAGCTTATTTACCGTTGCAGATACGCAGTATTTT; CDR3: CASSLFTVADTQYF
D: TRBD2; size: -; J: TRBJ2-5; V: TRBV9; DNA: TGTGCCAGCAGCGTGGGACTAGCGGGAGCGGGGTACCAAGAGACCCAGTACTTC; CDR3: CASSVGLAGAGYQETQYF
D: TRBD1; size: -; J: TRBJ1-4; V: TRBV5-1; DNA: TGCGCCAGCAGCTTGGTGGCAGGGGGCGAGGAAAAACTGTTTTTT; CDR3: CASSLVAGGEEKLFF
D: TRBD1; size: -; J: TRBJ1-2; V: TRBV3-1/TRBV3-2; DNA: TGTGCCAGCAGCCAAGCCTTAGGGACAGAGGGCGGCTACACCTTC; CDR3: CASSQALGTEGGYTF
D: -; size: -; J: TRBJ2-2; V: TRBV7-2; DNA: TGTGCCAGCAGCACTCGGAGGACCGGGGAGCTGTTTTTT; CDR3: CASSTRRTGELFF
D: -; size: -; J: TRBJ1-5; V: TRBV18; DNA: TGTGCCAGCTCACGTCTAGGACACGGCAATCAGCCCCAGCATTTT; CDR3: CASSRLGHGNQPQHF
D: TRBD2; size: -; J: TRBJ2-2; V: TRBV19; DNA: TGTGCCAGTAGTAAACCGACAGCGGGACGCACCGGGGAGCTGTTTTTT; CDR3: CASSKPTAGRTGELFF
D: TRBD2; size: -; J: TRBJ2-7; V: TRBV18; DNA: TGTGCCAGCTCACTAAAACATGGGACTAGCGGCTCCTACGAGCAGTACTTC; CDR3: CASSLKHGTSGSYEQYF
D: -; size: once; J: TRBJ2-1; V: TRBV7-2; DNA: TGTGCCAGCAGCTTAGTATGGGCGGGGCTCGTAGGAGGCAATGAGCAGTTCTTC; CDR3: CASSLVWAGLVGGNEQFF
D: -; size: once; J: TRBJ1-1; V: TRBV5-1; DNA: TGCGCCAGCAGCTCCGGACAGTTTAACATCCTTGGGGCTGAAGCTTTCTTT; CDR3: CASSSGQFNILGAEAFF
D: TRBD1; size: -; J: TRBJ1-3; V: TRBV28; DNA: TGTGCCAGCATCCCATCTAAAACAGGGGACACCATATATTTT; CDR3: CASIPSKTGDTIYF
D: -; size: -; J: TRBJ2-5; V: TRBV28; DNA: TGTGCCAACCTGAGATGGGGGGTTCAAGAGACCCAGTACTTC; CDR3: CANLRWGVQETQYF
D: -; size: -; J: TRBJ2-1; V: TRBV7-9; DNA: TGTGCCAGCAGCTTCGGGAGTAGCCCCGGCTCCTACAATGAGCAGTTCTTC; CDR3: CASSFGSSPGSYNEQFF
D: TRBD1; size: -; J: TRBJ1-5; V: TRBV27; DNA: TGTGCCAGCAGTTTACTCGGGACAGGCACAAGGGATCAGCCCCAGCATTTT; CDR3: CASSLLGTGTRDQPQHF
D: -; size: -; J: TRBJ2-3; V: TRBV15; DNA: TGTGCCACCAGCAACCAGGGGACAGATACGCAGTATTTT; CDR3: CATSNQGTDTQYF